This TCR beta chain is from a study of cytomegalovirus exposure and HLA in healthy donors. CDR1 and CDR2 (germline): LGHNA, YSLEER. J lost 5 bases, V lost 4 bases, and 12 bases had no gene match. This CDR3 has 16 amino acids. 60 Vbeta and 13 Jbeta primers were used in PCR. Clones were sequenced by immunoSEQ multiplex PCR, and TCRdb holds only the in-frame ones, with some missing. Here the sample spans about 90,000 clones, less than 80% being singletons. V and J are TRBV4-3 and TRBJ1-2; 8 bases are a match to TRBD1. The clonotype originates from a man under 40 in good health and CMV-seronegative. Sample: PBMCs. The CDR3 sequence is CASSPEGQEKAYGYTF. In nucleotides, the CDR3 is TGCGCCAGCAGCCCTGAGGGACAGGAAAAAGCATATGGCTACACCTTC.